This T cell receptor (beta chain) is from a study of patients and donors after allogeneic stem cell transplantation. TCRdb re-called the RT-PCR reads with MiXCR, one entry per CDR3 protein. The table has about 150,000 distinct CDR3 sequences, about a third seen once. V lost 7 bases and J lost 0, with 15 bases in between. There are 14 residues in the CDR3. Germline V lookup: CDR1 SQVTM, CDR2 ANQGSEA. The sequencing sample was made of blood, either unsorted or a sorted T cell fraction (not recorded which). The source is a human donor who was either an allogeneic HSCT recipient or a stem cell or donor lymphocyte infusion donor (not recorded which). It is not recorded whose cells these are; they may come from a transplant donor. The J gene is TRBJ1-1, the V gene TRBV29-1; a weak D match, TRBD1 (5 bases). The CDR3 DNA is TGCAGCGCGGACCGGGGGGGTATGAACACTGAAGCTTTCTTT. Translating gives CSADRGGMNTEAFF.